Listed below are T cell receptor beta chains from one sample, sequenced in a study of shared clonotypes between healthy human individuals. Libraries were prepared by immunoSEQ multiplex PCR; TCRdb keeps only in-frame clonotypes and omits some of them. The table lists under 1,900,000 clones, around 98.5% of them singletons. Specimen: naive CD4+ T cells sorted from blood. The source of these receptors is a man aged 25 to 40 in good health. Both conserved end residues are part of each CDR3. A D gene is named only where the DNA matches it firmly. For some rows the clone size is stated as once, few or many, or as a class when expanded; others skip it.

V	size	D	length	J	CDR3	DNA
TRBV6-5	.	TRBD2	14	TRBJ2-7	CASSRSGRVNEQYF	TGTGCCAGCAGTCGTAGCGGGAGGGTAAACGAGCAGTACTTC
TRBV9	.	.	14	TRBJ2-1	CASSSRLGGNEQFF	TGTGCCAGCAGCTCCCGTCTCGGGGGCAATGAGCAGTTCTTC
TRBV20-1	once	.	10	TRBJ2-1	CSARSDEQFF	TGCAGTGCTAGGTCCGATGAGCAGTTCTTC
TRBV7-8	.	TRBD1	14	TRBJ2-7	CASGLLQGAGEQYF	TGTGCCAGCGGCCTTCTACAGGGGGCGGGGGAGCAGTACTTC
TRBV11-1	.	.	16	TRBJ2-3	CASSLRWGSSTDTQYF	TGTGCCAGCAGCTTACGGTGGGGGTCCAGCACAGATACGCAGTATTTT
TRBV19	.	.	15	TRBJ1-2	CASSILRDTNYGYTF	TGTGCCAGTAGTATTCTGAGGGACACTAACTATGGCTACACCTTC
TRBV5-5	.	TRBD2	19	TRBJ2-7	CASSTGTGVGLAGHYEQYF	TGTGCCAGCAGCACCGGGACAGGAGTAGGACTAGCGGGACATTACGAGCAGTACTTC
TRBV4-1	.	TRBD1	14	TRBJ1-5	CASRAQGSNQLQHF	TGCGCCAGCAGGGCACAGGGGAGCAATCAGCTCCAGCATTTT
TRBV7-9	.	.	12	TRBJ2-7	CASSLEKGEQYF	TGTGCCAGCAGCTTAGAAAAGGGCGAGCAGTACTTC
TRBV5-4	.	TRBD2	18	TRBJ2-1	CASSLEVRLAGGPNEQFF	TGTGCCAGCAGCTTGGAAGTTAGGCTAGCGGGAGGGCCCAATGAGCAGTTCTTC
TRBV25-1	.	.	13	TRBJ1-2	CASSDTVDYGYTF	TGTGCCAGCAGTGATACAGTTGACTATGGCTACACCTTC
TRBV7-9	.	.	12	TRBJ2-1	CASSFRQSGQFF	TGTGCCAGCAGCTTTAGACAGTCCGGGCAGTTCTTC
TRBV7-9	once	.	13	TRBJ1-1	CASSLVEGTEAFF	TGTGCCAGCAGCTTAGTCGAGGGAACTGAAGCTTTCTTT
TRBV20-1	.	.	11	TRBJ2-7	CSASPVFEQYF	TGCAGTGCTAGCCCCGTCTTCGAGCAGTACTTC
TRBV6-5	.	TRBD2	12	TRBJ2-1	CASAGGPYEQFF	TGTGCCAGCGCGGGAGGGCCATATGAGCAGTTCTTC
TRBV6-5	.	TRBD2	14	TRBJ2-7	CARVRREGPDEQYF	TGTGCCAGGGTCCGGCGGGAGGGCCCCGACGAGCAGTACTTC
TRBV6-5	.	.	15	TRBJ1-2	CASRTLGGGLYGYTF	TGTGCCAGCAGAACCCTGGGGGGGGGCCTTTATGGCTACACCTTC
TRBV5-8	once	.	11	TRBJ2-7	CASSQYHEQYF	TGTGCCAGCAGCCAGTACCACGAGCAGTACTTC
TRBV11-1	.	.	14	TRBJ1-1	CASSKTALDTEAFF	TGTGCCAGCAGCAAGACAGCGCTGGACACTGAAGCTTTCTTT
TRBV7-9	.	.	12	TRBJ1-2	CASSLQGTGYTF	TGTGCCAGCAGCTTACAGGGGACCGGCTACACCTTC
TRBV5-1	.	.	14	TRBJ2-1	CASSLTGGEDEQFF	TGCGCCAGCAGCTTGACCGGAGGAGAGGATGAGCAGTTCTTC
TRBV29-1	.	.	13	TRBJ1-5	CSVGVGLNQPQHF	TGCAGCGTTGGGGTGGGCCTCAATCAGCCCCAGCATTTT
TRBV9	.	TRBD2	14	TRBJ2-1	CASSVGLAQGEQFF	TGTGCCAGCAGCGTAGGACTAGCCCAGGGTGAGCAGTTCTTC
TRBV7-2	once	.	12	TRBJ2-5	CASSPSGETQYF	TGTGCCAGCAGCCCCTCAGGAGAGACCCAGTACTTC
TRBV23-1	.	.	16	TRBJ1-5	CASSQWAGTRNQPQHF	TGCGCCAGCAGTCAATGGGCAGGGACCCGCAATCAGCCCCAGCATTTT
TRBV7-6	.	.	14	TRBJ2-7	CASSLSGQSYEQYF	TGTGCCAGCAGCTTATCTGGACAGTCCTACGAGCAGTACTTC
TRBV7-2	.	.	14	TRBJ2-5	CASRTGVSQETQYF	TGTGCCAGCCGGACTGGGGTGAGCCAAGAGACCCAGTACTTC
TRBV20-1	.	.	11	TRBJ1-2	CSARDRVPEIF	TGCAGTGCTAGAGACCGGGTCCCGGAGATCTTC